These 18 T cell receptor beta chains share one sample of origin, sequenced in a study of T cell clonotyping in hematopoietic cell transplantation. Data came from immunoSEQ multiplex PCR; TCRdb stores just in-frame clones and leaves some out. This sample has about 3,500 clones, with about three quarters found just once. The input for sequencing was peripheral blood mononuclear cells, taken 30 days after allogeneic stem cell transplant. These receptors all come from a male patient aged 40-50 years who had an allogeneic stem cell transplant from an unrelated donor, so the T cells may come from the graft donor. Some clones in this sample may be carry-over from other donors' samples.

The genes are TRBV7-9 and TRBJ1-1; D ambiguous. Trimming shortened V by 3 bases and J by 3 bases, and 8 bases separated the two germline ends. CDR1 is SEHNR and CDR2 is FQNEAQ in the germline V gene (reference sequence). The length of the CDR3 is 13 residues. In nucleotides, the CDR3 is TGTGCCAGCAGCTTTAGGGAGCACACTGAAGCTTTCTTT. Protein: CASSFREHTEAFF. Using reference TRBV7-9 and TRBJ1-1 for the parts outside the CDR3, the full variable domain is DTGVSQNPRHKITKRGQNVTFRCDPISEHNRLYWYRQTLGQGPEFLTYFQNEAQLEKSRLLSDRFSAERPKGSFSTLEIQRTEQGDSAMYLCASSFREHTEAFFGQGTRLTVV.

The V and J genes are TRBV5-1 and TRBJ1-2, with 11 bases lining up with TRBD1. The CDR3 totals 14 residues. CDR1 is SGHRS and CDR2 is YFSETQ in the germline V gene. With V trimmed by 4 bases and J by 5 bases, 4 bases remained unmatched. The CDR3 region is CASSRGQGGYGYTF. Written as DNA, the CDR3 is TGCGCCAGCAGCCGGGGACAGGGGGGGTATGGCTACACCTTC.

The chain combines TRBV5-1 with TRBJ1-1; TRBD1 aligns across 10 bases. The J segment lost 2 bases and the V segment lost 5 bases, leaving 9 bases of the junction unmatched. The CDR3 loop spans 16 amino acids. Germline CDR1 SGHRS, CDR2 YFSETQ. The CDR3 DNA reads as TGCGCCAGCAGAATTGGGACAGGGGCTTCAAACACTGAAGCTTTCTTT. As protein: CASRIGTGASNTEAFF. The variable domain in full, with the rest retrieved from reference TRBV5-1 and TRBJ1-1, is KAGVTQTPRYLIKTRGQQVTLSCSPISGHRSVSWYQQTPGQGLQFLFEYFSETQRNKGNFPGRFSGRQFSNSRSEMNVSTLELGDSALYLCASRIGTGASNTEAFFGQGTRLTVV.

The CDR3 DNA is TGTGCCAGCAGCGCGGGGGGGACTGCTACTTACGAGCAGTACTTC. Residues: CASSAGGTATYEQYF. The V gene is TRBV5-4, the J gene TRBJ2-7; 9 bases line up with TRBD2. J lost 4 bases, V lost 4 bases, and 9 bases had no gene match. Germline CDR1 reads SGHNT; CDR2 reads YYREEE (reference sequence). This CDR3 comprises 15 residues.

This chain joins TRBV28 and TRBJ1-2, with 8 bases matching TRBD1. The V segment lost 6 bases and the J segment 6 bases; nucleotides outside the gene matches: 12. Germline CDR1 reads MDHEN; CDR2 reads SYDVKM. The CDR3 contains 15 residues. CDR3 residues: CASRDRAVAVHGYTF. The CDR3 nucleotides are TGTGCCAGCAGGGACAGGGCCGTCGCAGTTCATGGCTACACCTTC.

The sample holds a few counts of this clone. The V gene is TRBV25-1, the J gene TRBJ1-1, with D perhaps TRBD1 (5 bases). From germline, CDR1 is MGHDK and CDR2 SYGVNS. CDR3 size: 11 residues. V was trimmed by 8 bases and J by 1 base, leaving 5 bases between them. The CDR3 sequence is CASGQNTEAFF. CDR3 bases: TGTGCCAGCGGACAGAACACTGAAGCTTTCTTT.

V gene TRBV27 combines with J gene TRBJ2-5; D is ambiguous. V was cut by 6 bases and J by 1 base, with 21 bases left in between. CDR3 size: 17 residues. Germline V gene lookup returns CDR1 MNHEY and CDR2 SMNVEV (reference sequence). In DNA, the CDR3 is TGTGCCAGCAGCCGTACACCCTTAGGGTTACCCCAAGAGACCCAGTACTTC. This encodes CASSRTPLGLPQETQYF.

This sequence joins TRBV19 and TRBJ2-5; 7 bases fit TRBD1. In germline, CDR1 is LNHDA, CDR2 SQIVND (reference sequence). The J segment lost 1 base and the V segment lost 6 bases, leaving 2 bases of the junction unmatched. The CDR3 is 13 residues long. The CDR3 is CASSRDSQETQYF. As DNA, the CDR3 is TGTGCCAGTAGCCGGGACAGCCAAGAGACCCAGTACTTC.

This clone was observed a few times. This chain joins TRBV18 and TRBJ2-7; TRBD1 aligns across 9 bases. The V segment lost 3 bases and the J segment 12 bases; nucleotides outside the gene matches: 3. Per the germline V gene, CDR1 is KGHSH and CDR2 is LQKENI. This CDR3 comprises 11 residues. The CDR3 region is CASSPGQGRYF. As DNA, the CDR3 is TGTGCCAGCTCACCCGGACAGGGGCGGTACTTC.

The chain joins TRBV7-3 to TRBJ2-3; 7 nucleotides agree with TRBD2. Germline V lookup: CDR1 SGHTA, CDR2 FQGTGA. The CDR3 is 14 amino acids. V was clipped by 5 bases and J by 5 bases; unmatched bases: 7. This CDR3 is CASSPGLGLDTQYF. In DNA form, the CDR3 reads TGTGCCAGCAGCCCAGGACTAGGGTTAGATACGCAGTATTTT.

This clone has only a few counts. V gene TRBV7-2 combines with J gene TRBJ1-4; D not certain. This CDR3 has 15 amino acids. V lost 1 base and J lost 5, with 11 bases in between. Germline V gene data show CDR1 as SGHTA and CDR2 as FQGNSA. DNA of the CDR3: TGTGCCAGCAGCTTAGGTCGCAGTTGGAATGAAAAACTGTTTTTT. Encoded protein: CASSLGRSWNEKLFF.

The V and J genes are TRBV30 and TRBJ1-5, with a weak D call TRBD1 (6 bases). The V gene's germline CDR1 is GTSNPN and CDR2 SVGIG (reference sequence). V was trimmed by 5 bases and J by 9 bases, leaving 14 bases between them. This CDR3 contains 12 residues. This CDR3 reads CAWGGQRRPQHF. CDR3 bases: TGTGCCTGGGGCGGACAGCGCCGGCCCCAGCATTTT.

This chain connects TRBV7-6 to TRBJ1-6; D gene ambiguous. The CDR3 has 12 residues. V gave up 5 bases and J gave up 6 bases, with 5 bases separating them. Germline V CDR1 and CDR2: SGHVS, FNYEAQ. The CDR3 DNA follows: TGTGCCAGCAGCCCCACTAATTCACCCCTCCACTTT. As protein: CASSPTNSPLHF.

V is TRBV7-6 and J is TRBJ2-5; the match to TRBD1 covers 9 bases. Per the germline V gene, CDR1 is SGHVS and CDR2 is FNYEAQ. J lost 2 bases, V lost 2 bases, and 3 bases had no gene match. The CDR3 has 15 residues. This CDR3 is CASSLQGQGQETQYF. The CDR3 DNA is TGTGCCAGCAGCTTACAGGGACAGGGACAAGAGACCCAGTACTTC.

The rearrangement links TRBV25-1 to TRBJ1-6; D unresolved. The V gene lost 8 bases and the J gene lost 7 bases, with 6 bases spanning the gap. This CDR3 has 11 residues. Germline V gene sequence: CDR1 MGHDK, CDR2 SYGVNS. The CDR3 here is CASQKNSPLHF. The CDR3 DNA follows: TGTGCCAGCCAGAAAAATTCACCCCTCCACTTT.

The chain employs TRBV13 and TRBJ2-3; TRBD1 is a possible D gene (5 bases). The germline CDR1 and CDR2 sequences are PRHDT and FYEKMQ (reference sequence). Trimming stripped 3 bases from V and 3 bases from J, with 13 bases between. CDR3 length: 15 amino acids. CDR3 DNA sequence: TGTGCCAGCAGCTTTAGAGTACAGGCGACAGATACGCAGTATTTT. Its translation is CASSFRVQATDTQYF.

The chain has TRBV5-1 and TRBJ2-5; D ambiguous. The CDR3 contains 13 residues. V lost 2 bases to trimming and J lost 4 bases, with 9 bases between them. The germline CDR1 and CDR2 sequences are SGHRS and YFSETQ. The CDR3 spells CASSFDSLETQYF. The DNA of the CDR3 is TGCGCCAGCAGCTTCGACTCTTTAGAGACCCAGTACTTC.

J is TRBJ1-5 and V is TRBV7-6; no reliable D call. Deletions cut 3 bases from V and 5 bases from J, with 8 bases between. Germline V gives CDR1 SGHVS, CDR2 FNYEAQ. The CDR3 runs 13 residues. CDR3: CASSFLADQPQHF. CDR3 nucleotide sequence: TGTGCCAGCAGCTTTTTAGCGGATCAGCCCCAGCATTTT.